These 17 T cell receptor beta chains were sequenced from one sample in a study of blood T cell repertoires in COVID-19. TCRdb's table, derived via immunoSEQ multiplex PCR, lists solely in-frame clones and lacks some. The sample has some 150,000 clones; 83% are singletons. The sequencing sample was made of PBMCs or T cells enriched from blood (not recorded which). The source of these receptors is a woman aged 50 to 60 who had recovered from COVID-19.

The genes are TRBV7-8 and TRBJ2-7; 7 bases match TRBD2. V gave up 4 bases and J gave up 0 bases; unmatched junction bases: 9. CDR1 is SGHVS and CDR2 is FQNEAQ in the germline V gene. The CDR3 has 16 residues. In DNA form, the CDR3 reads TGTGCCAGCAGCTCCCTTGGGCGGGGGAGCTCCTACGAGCAGTACGTC. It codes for CASSSLGRGSSYEQYV.

Here the CDR3 DNA reads TGCAGTGCCAGTCGTAACAGGAGATCAAGCTCTGGAAACACCATATATTTT. This encodes CSASRNRRSSSGNTIYF. The chain recombines TRBV20-1 with TRBJ1-3; D is possibly TRBD1 (5 bases). Germline V gene data show CDR1 as DFQATT and CDR2 as SNEGSKA (reference sequence). Trimming took 6 bases from V and 0 from J, leaving 21 bases between them. The CDR3 contains 17 residues.

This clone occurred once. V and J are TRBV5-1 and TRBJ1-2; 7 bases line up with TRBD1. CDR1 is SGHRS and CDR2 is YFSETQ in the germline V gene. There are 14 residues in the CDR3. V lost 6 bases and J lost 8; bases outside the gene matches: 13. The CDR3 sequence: CASTVVTGQSGYTF. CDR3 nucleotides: TGCGCCAGCACCGTTGTGACAGGGCAGAGCGGCTACACCTTC.

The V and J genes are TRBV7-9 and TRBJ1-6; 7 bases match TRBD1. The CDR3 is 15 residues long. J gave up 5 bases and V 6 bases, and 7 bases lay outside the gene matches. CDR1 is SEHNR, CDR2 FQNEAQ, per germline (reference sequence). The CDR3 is CASSQATGNNSPLHF. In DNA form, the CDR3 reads TGTGCCAGCAGTCAAGCGACAGGGAATAATTCACCCCTCCACTTT.

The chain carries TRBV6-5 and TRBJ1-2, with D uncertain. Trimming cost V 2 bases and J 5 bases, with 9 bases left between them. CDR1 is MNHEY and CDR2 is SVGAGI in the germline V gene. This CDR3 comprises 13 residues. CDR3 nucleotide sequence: TGTGCCAGCAGTTACGGGCGGGAGTATGGCTACACCTTC. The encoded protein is CASSYGREYGYTF.

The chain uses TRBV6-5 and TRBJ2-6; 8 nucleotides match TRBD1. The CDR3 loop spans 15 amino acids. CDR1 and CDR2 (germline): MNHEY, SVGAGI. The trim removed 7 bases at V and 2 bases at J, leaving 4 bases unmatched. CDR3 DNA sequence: TGTGCCAGCAAAAAACAGGGGGCTGGGGCCAACGTCCTGACTTTC. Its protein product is CASKKQGAGANVLTF.

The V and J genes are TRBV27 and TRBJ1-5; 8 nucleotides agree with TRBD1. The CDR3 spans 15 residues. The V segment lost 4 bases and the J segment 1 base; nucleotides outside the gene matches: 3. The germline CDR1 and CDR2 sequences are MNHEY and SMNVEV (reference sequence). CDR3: CASSWGTGSNQPQHF. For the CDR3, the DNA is TGTGCCAGCAGTTGGGGGACAGGAAGCAATCAGCCCCAGCATTTT.

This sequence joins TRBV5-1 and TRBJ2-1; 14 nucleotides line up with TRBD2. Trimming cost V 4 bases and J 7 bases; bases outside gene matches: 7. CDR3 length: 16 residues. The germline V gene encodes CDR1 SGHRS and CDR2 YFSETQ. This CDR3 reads CASSTGLAGESNEQFF. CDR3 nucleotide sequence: TGCGCCAGCAGCACGGGACTAGCGGGAGAGAGTAATGAGCAGTTCTTC.

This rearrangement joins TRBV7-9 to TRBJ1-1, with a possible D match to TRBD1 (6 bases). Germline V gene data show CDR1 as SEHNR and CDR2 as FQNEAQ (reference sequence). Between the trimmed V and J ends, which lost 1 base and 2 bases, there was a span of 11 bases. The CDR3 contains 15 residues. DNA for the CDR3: TGTGCCAGCAGCTTAGAGGGGGGGCTAAACACTGAAGCTTTCTTT. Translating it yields CASSLEGGLNTEAFF.

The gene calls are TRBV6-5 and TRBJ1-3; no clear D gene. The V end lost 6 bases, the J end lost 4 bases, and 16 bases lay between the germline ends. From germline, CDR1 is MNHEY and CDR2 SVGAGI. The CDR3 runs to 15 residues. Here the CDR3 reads CASRRDGQSGNTIYF. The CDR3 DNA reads TGTGCCAGCAGGAGGGATGGCCAGTCCGGAAACACCATATATTTT.

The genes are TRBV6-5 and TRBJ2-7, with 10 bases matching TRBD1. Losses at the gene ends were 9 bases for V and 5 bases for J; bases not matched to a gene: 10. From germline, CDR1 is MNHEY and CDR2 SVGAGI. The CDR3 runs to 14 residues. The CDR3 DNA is TGTGCCAGTTTGACAGGGGGCGCGAGCAACGAGCAGTACGTC. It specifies CASLTGGASNEQYV.

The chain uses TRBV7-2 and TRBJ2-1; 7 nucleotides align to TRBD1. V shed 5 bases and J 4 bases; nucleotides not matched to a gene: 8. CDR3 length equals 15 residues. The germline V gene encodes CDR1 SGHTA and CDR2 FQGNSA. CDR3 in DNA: TGTGCCAGCAGCAGAGACAGGGACCCTTACAATGAGCAGTTCTTC. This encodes CASSRDRDPYNEQFF. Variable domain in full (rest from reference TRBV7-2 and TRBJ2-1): GAGVSQSPSNKVTEKGKDVELRCDPISGHTALYWYRQSLGQGLEFLIYFQGNSAPDKSGLPSDRFSAERTGGSVSTLTIQRTQQEDSAVYLCASSRDRDPYNEQFFGPGTRLTVL.

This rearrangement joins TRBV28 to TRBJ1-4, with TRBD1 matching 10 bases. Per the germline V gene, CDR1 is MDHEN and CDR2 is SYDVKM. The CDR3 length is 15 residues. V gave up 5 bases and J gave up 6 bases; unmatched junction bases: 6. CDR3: CASSPAGTGDEKLFF. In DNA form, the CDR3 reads TGTGCCAGCAGTCCGGCCGGGACAGGGGATGAAAAACTGTTTTTT.

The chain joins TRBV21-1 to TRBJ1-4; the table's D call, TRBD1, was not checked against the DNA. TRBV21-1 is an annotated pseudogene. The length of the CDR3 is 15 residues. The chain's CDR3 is CASSGPTGTNEKLFF. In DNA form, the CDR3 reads TGTGCCAGCAGCGGACCAACAGGGACTAATGAAAAACTGTTTTTT.

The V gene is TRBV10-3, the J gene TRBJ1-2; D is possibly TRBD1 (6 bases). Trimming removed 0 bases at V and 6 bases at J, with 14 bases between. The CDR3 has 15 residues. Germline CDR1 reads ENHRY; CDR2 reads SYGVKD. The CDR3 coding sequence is TGTGCCATCAGTGAGTCCCCCGTGGGGGGGCATGGCTACACCTTC. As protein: CAISESPVGGHGYTF.

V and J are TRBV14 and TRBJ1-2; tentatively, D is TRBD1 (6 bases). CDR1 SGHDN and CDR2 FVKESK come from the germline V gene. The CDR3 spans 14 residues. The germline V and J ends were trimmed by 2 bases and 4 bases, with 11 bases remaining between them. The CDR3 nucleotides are TGTGCCAGCAGCCAACATCAGGGGCGCTATGGCTACACCTTC. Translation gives CASSQHQGRYGYTF.

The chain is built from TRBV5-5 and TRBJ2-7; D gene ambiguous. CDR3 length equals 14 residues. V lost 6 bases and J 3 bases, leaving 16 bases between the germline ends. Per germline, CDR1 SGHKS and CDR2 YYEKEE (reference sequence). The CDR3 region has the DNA TGTGCCAGCACCCCGTCCTCGACAAGCTACGAGCAGTACGTC. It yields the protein CASTPSSTSYEQYV.